This TCR beta chain was identified in a study of T cell responses to AZD1222 COVID-19 vaccine. Study-level results: Donors were chiefly white British, with a greater number of females, and clonal diversity was perhaps underestimated.

Trimming cost V 2 bases and J 6 bases; bases outside gene matches: 3. CDR1 and CDR2 from the germline V gene are MNHEY and SVGEGT. The CDR3 runs to 13 residues. Sequenced by immunoSEQ multiplex PCR; TCRdb stores in-frame clones only, minus some. The table records 90,000 to 120,000 clones, around 92% of them present only once. As regards this clone: Its antigen is undetermined.

The chain has TRBV6-2 or TRBV6-3 and TRBJ1-1, with 7 bases fitting TRBD1. The TCR was taken from an adult who received the AZD1222 COVID-19 vaccine. Here the sequenced sample was peripheral blood, taken 28 days after the second AZD1222 dose. Here the CDR3 reads CASSYRGHSEAFF. The DNA of the CDR3 is TGTGCCAGCAGTTACAGGGGGCACTCTGAAGCTTTCTTT.